This TCR beta chain was sequenced in a study of T cell changes during pregnancy in multiple sclerosis. Repertoires were generated with immunoSEQ multiplex PCR, while TCRdb's copy carries only in-frame clones and drops some. The data hold about 69,000 clones, with more than 75% observed a single time. The clonotype originates from a female donor with multiple sclerosis, enrolled in a pregnancy study. The source material was peripheral blood, sampled in the third trimester of pregnancy.

The CDR3 region is CSVLTTGPDGELFF. The CDR3 nucleotides are TGCAGCGTCCTCACGACAGGGCCTGACGGGGAGCTGTTTTTT. The chain employs TRBV29-1 and TRBJ2-2; TRBD1 matches at 7 bases. J was trimmed by 7 bases and V by 6 bases; bases with no gene match: 11. This CDR3 has 14 amino acids. The V gene's germline CDR1 is SQVTM and CDR2 ANQGSEA.